The 23 T cell receptor beta chains in this list originate from one sample, sequenced in a study of shared clonotypes between healthy human individuals. Using immunoSEQ multiplex PCR, the repertoire was profiled, and TCRdb retains in-frame clones only, with some absent. The data contain about 1.1 million clones, 75% to 85% of them singletons. Sequencing was performed on memory CD4+ T cells from PBMCs. Documented subset: CD45RA-negative fraction. All receptors come from a man aged 18 to 29 in good health. Some clones in this sample may be carry-over from other donors' samples.

The gene calls are TRBV10-3 and TRBJ1-1; 8 bases fit TRBD1. The V and J ends lost 5 bases and 4 bases, in that order; junction bases with no gene match: 9. The CDR3 extends over 15 amino acids. Germline CDR1 reads ENHRY; CDR2 reads SYGVKD. The DNA of the CDR3 is TGTGCCATCAGTTCTCCCGACAGGGGCGGCACTGAAGCTTTCTTT. Its protein product is CAISSPDRGGTEAFF.

The V and J genes are TRBV7-9 and TRBJ1-1; 10 bases agree with TRBD1. Unmatched junction bases numbered 5, after V lost 0 bases and J lost 7 bases. Germline V gene lookup returns CDR1 SEHNR and CDR2 FQNEAQ (reference sequence). The CDR3 extends over 15 amino acids. The CDR3: CASSLADRGLLEAFF. CDR3 nucleotide sequence: TGTGCCAGCAGCTTAGCCGACAGGGGGCTTCTTGAAGCTTTCTTT.

CDR3 amino acids: CASSLGGRGTGYTF. The CDR3 coding sequence is TGTGCCAGCAGTTTAGGGGGCAGGGGAACTGGCTACACCTTC. The chain joins TRBV28 to TRBJ1-2, with D perhaps matching TRBD1 (6 bases). The CDR3 is made up of 14 amino acids. The V gene lost 2 bases and the J gene lost 7 bases, with 14 bases spanning the gap. In germline, CDR1 is MDHEN, CDR2 SYDVKM.

The rearrangement uses TRBV6-4 and TRBJ2-1; 7 nucleotides agree with TRBD1. This CDR3 comprises 18 residues. The germline gives CDR1 MRHNA, CDR2 SNTAGT. The V and J ends lost 5 bases and 6 bases, in that order; junction bases with no gene match: 19. CDR3 residues: CASSLRAVTGRKGNEQFF. Written as DNA, the CDR3 is TGTGCCAGCAGTCTTAGGGCCGTGACAGGGAGAAAAGGCAATGAGCAGTTCTTC.

This chain connects TRBV5-1 to TRBJ2-7; D unclear. Germline CDR1 reads SGHRS; CDR2 reads YFSETQ. V shed 0 bases and J shed 5 bases, with 15 bases lying between them. The CDR3 runs 15 residues. DNA for the CDR3: TGCGCCAGCAGCTTGGAAGGGTCGCGGTCGGACGAGCAGTACTTC. Its protein product is CASSLEGSRSDEQYF.

This clone appeared once. The chain recombines TRBV7-6 with TRBJ1-2, with TRBD1 identical over 8 bases. This CDR3 is built from 17 residues. CDR1 is SGHVS and CDR2 is FNYEAQ in the germline V gene. V gave up 5 bases and J gave up 5 bases; unmatched junction bases: 16. This CDR3 is CASSPGTGQGEGYGYTF. The CDR3 DNA reads TGTGCCAGCAGCCCCGGAACAGGACAGGGAGAAGGGTATGGCTACACCTTC.

This clone was seen a handful of times. V usage is TRBV11-3 and J usage is TRBJ2-4; 13 bases are shared with TRBD2. There are 16 residues in the CDR3. V lost 5 bases and J lost 9; bases outside the gene matches: 10. Per germline, CDR1 SGHNT and CDR2 YENEEA. The CDR3 DNA reads as TGTGCCAGCAGCAGCTCGGGACTAGCGGGACCCGGCATTCAGTACTTC. Translating gives CASSSSGLAGPGIQYF.

This chain joins TRBV5-4 and TRBJ2-5, with a possible D match to TRBD2 (6 bases). CDR1 is SGHNT and CDR2 is YYREEE in the germline V gene (reference sequence). Between the trimmed V and J ends, which lost 0 bases and 5 bases, there was a span of 11 bases. The CDR3 is 14 residues long. Here the CDR3 DNA reads TGTGCCAGCAGCTTGGTTTCTAGCGAGGAGACCCAGTACTTC. The encoded protein is CASSLVSSEETQYF.

The V and J genes are TRBV30 and TRBJ2-6; D may correspond to TRBD1 or TRBD2 (5 bases each). Germline CDR1 reads GTSNPN; CDR2 reads SVGIG (reference sequence). The ends were cut back, 8 bases at V and 0 bases at J, with 17 bases in the middle. This CDR3 comprises 16 residues. The CDR3 DNA sequence: TGTGCCAGGGGTCCACCCGGGACCTCTGGGGCCAACGTCCTGACTTTC. Its translation is CARGPPGTSGANVLTF.

The rearrangement links TRBV27 to TRBJ2-7, with a tentative D call TRBD2 (5 bases). V lost 2 bases, J lost 0 bases, and 17 bases lay in between. Germline loops: CDR1 MNHEY, CDR2 SMNVEV (reference sequence). The CDR3 contains 17 residues. This chain's CDR3 is CASSLRASRRSSYEQYF. CDR3 nucleotides: TGTGCCAGCAGTTTAAGGGCTAGCCGTAGGAGCTCCTACGAGCAGTACTTC.

The V gene is TRBV28, the J gene TRBJ2-3; 10 bases fit TRBD2. There are 17 residues in the CDR3. V was clipped by 6 bases and J by 0 bases; unmatched bases: 9. Per germline, CDR1 MDHEN and CDR2 SYDVKM. The CDR3 sequence is CASRRTSGFFSTDTQYF. Written as DNA, the CDR3 is TGTGCCAGCAGACGGACTAGCGGTTTTTTCAGCACAGATACGCAGTATTTT.

This clone was recorded at least ten times. The CDR3 region has the DNA TGTGCCAGCAGTTCCCGACAGGAAAACACCGGGGAGCTGTTTTTT. The encoded protein is CASSSRQENTGELFF. V usage is TRBV27 and J usage is TRBJ2-2; D might be TRBD1 (6 bases). Germline values: CDR1 MNHEY, CDR2 SMNVEV (reference sequence). The V end lost 4 bases, the J end lost 2 bases, and 11 bases lay between the germline ends. CDR3 length: 15 amino acids.

The V call is TRBV6-6, the J call TRBJ1-5; 7 nucleotides match TRBD1. Losses at the gene ends were 5 bases for V and 4 bases for J; bases not matched to a gene: 5. The CDR3 has 14 amino acids. Germline CDR1 and CDR2: MNHNY and SVGAGI (reference sequence). CDR3 protein: CASSGTATNQPQHF. The CDR3 DNA reads TGTGCCAGCAGTGGGACAGCTACTAATCAGCCCCAGCATTTT.

This clone has more than one count but fewer than ten. The chain recombines TRBV28 with TRBJ1-5; D gene unclear. The CDR3 covers 15 residues. Trimming shortened V by 4 bases and J by 4 bases, and 14 bases separated the two germline ends. Germline CDR1 is MDHEN and CDR2 is SYDVKM. In DNA, the CDR3 is TGTGCCAGCAGTTCGACCTTCGAATTAAATCAGCCCCAGCATTTT. Its protein product is CASSSTFELNQPQHF.

The rearrangement joins TRBV29-1 to TRBJ2-7; 9 bases match TRBD1. This CDR3 has 13 amino acids. V lost 7 bases and J lost 0; bases outside the gene matches: 4. Germline V gene data show CDR1 as SQVTM and CDR2 as ANQGSEA. This CDR3 is CSGLQGASYEQYF. As DNA, the CDR3 is TGCAGCGGGCTACAGGGGGCCTCCTACGAGCAGTACTTC.

This clone has a handful of counts. The chain employs TRBV19 and TRBJ2-6; 8 nucleotides match TRBD1. Germline V gene data show CDR1 as LNHDA and CDR2 as SQIVND (reference sequence). V shed 3 bases and J 4 bases; nucleotides not matched to a gene: 11. The CDR3 has 18 residues. The CDR3 is CASSMGTGRAGGANVLTF. DNA for the CDR3: TGTGCCAGTAGTATGGGGACAGGTAGGGCGGGAGGGGCCAACGTCCTGACTTTC.

The gene calls are TRBV14 and TRBJ1-2; 7 bases align to TRBD1. The length of the CDR3 is 17 residues. The V gene end was trimmed by 0 bases and the J gene end by 1 base; junction bases not matched to a gene: 8. Per germline, CDR1 SGHDN and CDR2 FVKESK. DNA for the CDR3: TGTGCCAGCAGCCAAGATCGACAGACAGGGCTTAACTATGGCTACACCTTC. Translation gives CASSQDRQTGLNYGYTF. Full variable domain (outside the CDR3, taken from reference TRBV14 and TRBJ1-2): EAGVTQFPSHSVIEKGQTVTLRCDPISGHDNLYWYRRVMGKEIKFLLHFVKESKQDESGMPNNRFLAERTGGTYSTLKVQPAELEDSGVYFCASSQDRQTGLNYGYTFGSGTRLTVV.

V gene TRBV4-2 combines with J gene TRBJ1-2; D perhaps matches TRBD1 (5 bases). Germline CDR1 is LGHNA and CDR2 is YNFKEQ. V gave up 6 bases and J gave up 1 base, with 21 bases separating them. The CDR3 length is 17 residues. The CDR3 loop is CASRPLGTLEDNYGYTF. As DNA, the CDR3 is TGTGCCAGCAGACCCCTGGGGACGTTGGAAGATAACTATGGCTACACCTTC.

This chain uses TRBV5-1 with TRBJ2-3; 14 bases are a match to TRBD2. With 7 bases clipped from V and 4 bases from J, the junction kept 2 bases outside the gene matches. Germline values: CDR1 SGHRS, CDR2 YFSETQ. CDR3 length: 14 amino acids. CDR3 coding DNA: TGCGCCAGCGGGACTAGCGGGAGTTCAGATACGCAGTATTTT. Translated, it gives CASGTSGSSDTQYF.

The gene calls are TRBV19 and TRBJ2-3, with D possibly called TRBD1 or TRBD2 (5 bases each). CDR3 length: 15 residues. Per the germline V gene, CDR1 is LNHDA and CDR2 is SQIVND (reference sequence). The V end lost 0 bases, the J end lost 0 bases, and 7 bases lay between the germline ends. DNA for the CDR3: TGTGCCAGTAGTATAGAGGGACCGAGCACAGATACGCAGTATTTT. Amino acids: CASSIEGPSTDTQYF.

V usage is TRBV18 and J usage is TRBJ1-1; D is unresolved. The CDR3 has 14 residues. Germline values: CDR1 KGHSH, CDR2 LQKENI. Trimming cost V 8 bases and J 0 bases, with 13 bases left between them. The CDR3 loop is CASTPTGVNTEAFF. The CDR3 bases are TGTGCCAGCACTCCCACTGGGGTGAACACTGAAGCTTTCTTT. Variable domain in full (rest from reference TRBV18 and TRBJ1-1): NAGVMQNPRHLVRRRGQEARLRCSPMKGHSHVYWYRQLPEEGLKFMVYLQKENIIDESGMPKERFSAEFPKEGPSILRIQQVVRGDSAAYFCASTPTGVNTEAFFGQGTRLTVV.

This CDR3 reads CASSSHRGWTEAFF. The DNA of the CDR3 is TGTGCCAGCAGCTCCCACAGAGGATGGACTGAAGCTTTCTTT. The chain carries TRBV11-1 and TRBJ1-1; D uncertain. The V gene's germline CDR1 is SGHAT and CDR2 FQDESV (reference sequence). The V and J ends lost 4 bases and 5 bases respectively, with 14 bases between them. The CDR3 length is 14 residues.

In this sample, this clone turned up a few times. The chain is built from TRBV4-1 and TRBJ1-2; D perhaps matches TRBD1 (6 bases). The germline CDR1 and CDR2 sequences are MGHRA and YSYEKL. This CDR3 comprises 15 residues. The ends were cut back, 4 bases at V and 3 bases at J, with 15 bases in the middle. Written as DNA, the CDR3 is TGCGCCAGCAGCCGCCCAGAAAGGGGGGACTATGGCTACACCTTC. It yields the protein CASSRPERGDYGYTF.